Listed here is a single T cell receptor (beta chain). What it binds is not known. This specimen belongs to a study of CD8 T cells in ankylosing spondylitis. Points from the study as a whole: Earlier reports found some motif variants in synovial fluid and blood in reactive arthritis. What appeared characteristic of ankylosing spondylitis blood was a TCR beta motif of eight highly homologous variants. Clones tied to disease were said to be significantly enriched in matched ankylosing spondylitis synovial fluid.

TCRdb processed the 5' RACE reads anew with MiXCR; each CDR3 protein has one entry. Here the sample spans approximately 400,000 distinct CDR3 sequences, roughly 17% being singletons. Germline V gene sequence: CDR1 SSHAT, CDR2 FNYEAQ (reference sequence). The CDR3 length is 13 residues. V was clipped by 7 bases and J by 6 bases; unmatched bases: 5. The sample consisted of blood, either unsorted or a sorted T cell fraction (not recorded which). The chain links TRBV7-7 to TRBJ2-2; 7 positions match TRBD2. The clonotype comes from a male donor with ankylosing spondylitis. CDR3 nucleotides: TGTGCCAGCACCAATAGCGGGTCCGGGGAGCTGTTTTTT. It encodes CASTNSGSGELFF. Full variable domain (outside the CDR3, taken from reference TRBV7-7 and TRBJ2-2): GAGVSQSPRYKVTKRGQDVTLRCDPISSHATLYWYQQALGQGPEFLTYFNYEAQPDKSGLPSDRFSAERPEGSISTLTIQRTEQRDSAMYRCASTNSGSGELFFGEGSRLTVL.